The sequence of this T cell receptor beta chain was determined in a study of blood T cell repertoires in COVID-19. On the study more broadly: Both acute and convalescent COVID-19 samples were obtained from the United States, Italy and Spain.

Clones were read by immunoSEQ multiplex PCR, and TCRdb kept only the in-frame ones, dropping some. In the table there are approximately 480,000 clones, approximately 89% of which are singletons. From germline, CDR1 is LGHNA and CDR2 YNFKEQ. V was trimmed by 1 base and J by 2 bases, leaving 15 bases between them. The CDR3 spans 16 residues. The specimen was peripheral blood. This TCR was sampled from a man aged 18 to 29 with COVID-19, enrolled during active disease. The chain carries TRBV4-2 and TRBJ2-7; the D gene is possibly TRBD2 (6 bases). The CDR3 DNA reads TGTGCCAGCAGCCAAGGGTCGGTAGCGGAGGCCTACGAGCAGTACTTC. This encodes CASSQGSVAEAYEQYF.